Listed below are T cell receptor beta chains from one sample, sequenced in a study of response to subunit inactivated influenza vaccine. From the RT-PCR reads, TCRdb called clonotypes with MiXCR, one entry per CDR3 protein. This table has 500,000 to 600,000 distinct CDR3 sequences, 15% to 20% appearing once. Here the sequenced sample was CD4+ T cells sorted from PBMCs, taken roughly 24 months after vaccination. The receptors were sampled from a man in his fifties or sixties who received an inactivated influenza vaccine. Each CDR3 is given with its conserved first and last residue. D genes are given only for firm matches. A clone size is listed for some rows: how often the clone was seen (once, few, many), or a class if it is expanded.

-	TRBV24-1	TRBJ2-1	TRBD2	CATSDILAGAYNEQFF	TGTGCCACCAGTGATATTCTAGCGGGTGCATACAATGAGCAGTTCTTC
few	TRBV10-3	TRBJ1-2	-	CAISEEAAPNYGYTF	TGTGCCATCAGTGAGGAGGCAGCCCCTAACTATGGCTACACCTTC
-	TRBV18	TRBJ1-5	-	CASSTIGSRNQPQHF	TGTGCCAGCTCCACCATCGGTTCTCGCAATCAGCCCCAGCATTTT
many	TRBV24-1	TRBJ2-1	-	CATSGAGTYNEQFF	TGTGCCACCAGTGGGGCAGGGACCTACAATGAGCAGTTCTTC
-	TRBV7-2	TRBJ1-2	-	CASMTPFRHLGYTF	TGTGCCAGCATGACACCTTTTCGCCATCTTGGCTACACCTTC
few	TRBV4-1	TRBJ2-5	-	CASSQAYQETQYF	TGCGCCAGCAGCCAAGCCTACCAAGAGACCCAGTACTTC
few	TRBV29-1	TRBJ2-3	TRBD2	CSVPIAWTSGRTDTQYF	TGCAGCGTCCCGATAGCATGGACTAGCGGGAGAACAGATACGCAGTATTTT
few	TRBV4-3	TRBJ2-7	-	CASSQDTGLEQYF	TGCGCCAGCAGCCAAGATACAGGGCTCGAGCAGTACTTC
few	TRBV3-1	TRBJ2-5	-	CASSHNQGGETQYF	TGTGCCAGCAGCCATAACCAGGGAGGAGAGACCCAGTACTTC
many	TRBV10-3	TRBJ2-1	TRBD1	CATLRGTGAYNEQFF	TGTGCCACCCTTAGGGGGACAGGGGCATACAATGAGCAGTTCTTC
few	TRBV12-3/TRBV12-4	TRBJ2-7	-	CASRARAFSYEQYF	TGTGCCAGCAGGGCGAGGGCCTTCTCCTACGAGCAGTACTTC
few	TRBV5-1	TRBJ1-2	-	CASSQTTGFLDYGYTF	TGCGCCAGCAGCCAGACAACAGGGTTTCTTGACTATGGCTACACCTTC
few	TRBV5-8	TRBJ2-3	TRBD2	CASSLVGREGDTQYF	TGTGCCAGCAGCTTGGTTGGCAGGGAGGGAGATACGCAGTATTTT
few	TRBV7-6	TRBJ1-5	-	CASSLEAGYNQPQHF	TGTGCCAGCAGCTTAGAGGCAGGATACAATCAGCCCCAGCATTTT
few	TRBV4-2	TRBJ2-1	-	CASSPLGGHNEQFF	TGTGCCAGCAGTCCCTTGGGGGGCCACAATGAGCAGTTCTTC
few	TRBV10-3	TRBJ1-5	-	CAIGPGLNQPQHF	TGTGCCATCGGACCCGGGCTCAATCAGCCCCAGCATTTT
few	TRBV5-1	TRBJ1-5	TRBD1	CASSWGQGPNQPQHF	TGCGCCAGCAGCTGGGGACAGGGGCCGAATCAGCCCCAGCATTTT
-	TRBV6-5	TRBJ1-6	TRBD1	CARSFTDRVGNSPLHF	TGTGCCAGGAGTTTCACCGACAGGGTGGGAAATTCACCCCTCCACTTT
-	TRBV6-5	TRBJ1-2	-	CASSPRSTGYTF	TGTGCCAGCAGTCCCCGCTCAACTGGCTACACCTTC
-	TRBV9	TRBJ1-6	-	CASSDPPGANFYNSPLHF	TGTGCCAGCAGCGATCCTCCGGGAGCGAACTTTTATAATTCACCCCTCCACTTT
many	TRBV27	TRBJ2-7	-	CASKWDAGSNYEQYF	TGTGCCAGCAAATGGGACGCGGGGTCGAACTACGAGCAGTACTTC
few	TRBV15	TRBJ2-1	-	CATSSPSGPFYNEQFF	TGTGCCACCAGCAGTCCCTCGGGACCCTTCTACAATGAGCAGTTCTTC
-	TRBV7-2	TRBJ2-3	TRBD1	CAFGQGTDTQYF	TGTGCCTTTGGACAGGGAACAGATACGCAGTATTTT
many	TRBV12-3/TRBV12-4	TRBJ1-1	-	CASSLGALWAAFF	TGTGCCAGCAGTTTGGGGGCTCTATGGGCCGCTTTCTTT
-	TRBV28	TRBJ2-7	-	CASSSGVDGIYEQYF	TGTGCCAGCAGTTCGGGGGTAGATGGGATCTACGAGCAGTACTTC
-	TRBV5-4	TRBJ2-3	TRBD1	CASSLRTGGTDTQYF	TGTGCCAGCAGCCTTAGGACAGGGGGCACAGATACGCAGTATTTT
many	TRBV5-1	TRBJ1-4	TRBD1	CASSGTGANEKLFF	TGCGCCAGCAGCGGGACAGGGGCAAATGAAAAACTGTTTTTT
-	TRBV11-2	TRBJ2-5	-	CASSSGLTETQYF	TGTGCCAGCAGCTCCGGACTGACAGAGACCCAGTACTTC
few	TRBV7-2	TRBJ2-3	-	CASCVLGHPRDTQYF	TGTGCCAGCTGTGTCCTGGGACACCCACGAGATACGCAGTATTTT
few	TRBV20-1	TRBJ2-1	TRBD2	CSARTSVKLNEQFF	TGCAGTGCCCGGACTAGCGTGAAATTAAATGAGCAGTTCTTC
-	TRBV7-8	TRBJ2-7	-	CASSSIGSYEQYF	TGTGCCAGCAGCTCCATAGGTTCCTACGAGCAGTACTTC
few	TRBV6-5	TRBJ2-5	TRBD2	CASSYIPGRGETQYF	TGTGCCAGCAGTTACATCCCCGGGAGGGGGGAGACCCAGTACTTC
few	TRBV25-1	TRBJ1-3	-	CASSVREGTGNTIYF	TGTGCCAGCAGTGTAAGGGAGGGGACTGGAAACACCATATATTTT
-	TRBV7-6	TRBJ2-3	-	CASSPTGWDTQYF	TGTGCCAGCAGCCCCACCGGGTGGGATACGCAGTATTTT
many	TRBV12-3/TRBV12-4	TRBJ2-1	-	CASSLGSGYEQFF	TGTGCCAGCAGTTTAGGTAGCGGATATGAGCAGTTCTTC
many	TRBV5-1	TRBJ2-1	TRBD1	CASSLAGTGGGNEQFF	TGCGCCAGCAGCTTGGCCGGGACAGGGGGTGGAAATGAGCAGTTCTTC
few	TRBV3-1	TRBJ1-1	-	CASSQRQANTEAFF	TGTGCCAGCAGCCAGCGGCAGGCAAACACTGAAGCTTTCTTT
-	TRBV6-2/TRBV6-3	TRBJ2-1	TRBD2	CASRGRLAGDHEQFF	TGTGCCAGCAGAGGAAGACTAGCGGGAGACCATGAGCAGTTCTTC
-	TRBV19	TRBJ2-7	TRBD1	CASSIFGTGNYEQYF	TGTGCCAGTAGTATTTTTGGGACAGGGAACTACGAGCAGTACTTC
-	TRBV4-2	TRBJ2-3	TRBD2	CASSQGLAGHTDTQYF	TGTGCCAGCAGCCAAGGGCTAGCGGGGCACACAGATACGCAGTATTTT
-	TRBV9	TRBJ2-5	-	CASSSGGGHQETQYF	TGTGCCAGCAGCTCAGGTGGGGGACACCAAGAGACCCAGTACTTC
few	TRBV7-2	TRBJ1-1	-	CASSPSWTNTEAFF	TGTGCCAGCAGCCCTTCGTGGACAAACACTGAAGCTTTCTTT
few	TRBV28	TRBJ2-1	-	CASREVDNEQFF	TGTGCCAGCAGAGAGGTAGACAATGAGCAGTTCTTC
few	TRBV24-1	TRBJ2-1	TRBD2	CATSDIGEGYNEQFF	TGTGCCACCAGTGATATAGGGGAGGGTTACAATGAGCAGTTCTTC
-	TRBV29-1	TRBJ1-2	TRBD1	CSVAARGAYGYTF	TGCAGCGTTGCGGCCAGGGGGGCCTATGGCTACACCTTC
few	TRBV20-1	TRBJ2-7	TRBD1	CSARNPGQGSSYEQYF	TGCAGTGCTAGAAATCCGGGACAGGGGAGCTCCTACGAGCAGTACTTC
few	TRBV6-1	TRBJ1-1	TRBD1	CASSTGQMNTEAFF	TGCGCCAGCAGCACGGGACAGATGAACACTGAAGCTTTCTTT
few	TRBV5-5	TRBJ2-3	-	CASSRGRTSTDTQYF	TGTGCCAGCAGCAGGGGACGGACTAGCACAGATACGCAGTATTTT
-	TRBV7-8	TRBJ2-5	-	CASSLAPRRKGGQETQYF	TGTGCCAGCAGCTTAGCGCCTCGTAGGAAAGGAGGGCAAGAGACCCAGTACTTC
few	TRBV20-1	TRBJ2-5	-	CSARVRTRGPETQYF	TGCAGTGCTAGAGTGAGGACCCGTGGGCCAGAGACCCAGTACTTC
-	TRBV6-2/TRBV6-3	TRBJ1-1	TRBD1	CASRTNRGPGPDTEAFF	TGTGCCAGCCGAACCAACAGGGGACCAGGGCCCGACACTGAAGCTTTCTTT
many	TRBV5-1	TRBJ1-2	-	CASSPGQASYGYTF	TGCGCCAGCAGCCCTGGACAAGCCTCCTATGGCTACACCTTC
many	TRBV12-3/TRBV12-4	TRBJ2-3	-	CASSFRDMARDTQYF	TGTGCCAGCAGTTTTCGGGACATGGCCAGGGATACGCAGTATTTT
many	TRBV5-1	TRBJ2-2	-	CASSLAYGGTNTGELFF	TGCGCCAGCAGCTTGGCCTATGGGGGCACGAACACCGGGGAGCTGTTTTTT
-	TRBV27	TRBJ2-4	-	CASSSSSGRAAKNIQYF	TGTGCCAGCAGTTCTAGCTCAGGTCGCGCGGCCAAAAACATTCAGTACTTC
few	TRBV5-1	TRBJ1-4	TRBD1	CASSMTGTGREKLFF	TGCGCCAGCAGCATGACCGGGACAGGGCGAGAAAAACTGTTTTTT
-	TRBV7-9	TRBJ2-2	-	CASSPEFGGTGELFF	TGTGCCAGCAGCCCCGAGTTTGGGGGCACCGGGGAGCTGTTTTTT
few	TRBV6-1	TRBJ2-1	-	CATAPGLRNEQFF	TGTGCCACTGCTCCGGGGTTAAGGAATGAGCAGTTCTTC
few	TRBV7-8	TRBJ2-2	TRBD1	CASSRDSNTGELFF	TGTGCCAGCAGCCGGGACAGTAACACCGGGGAGCTGTTTTTT
few	TRBV5-6	TRBJ2-7	TRBD1	CASSPLVKGANEQYF	TGTGCCAGCAGCCCTTTGGTAAAGGGGGCTAACGAGCAGTACTTC